This T cell receptor (beta chain) originates from a study of cytomegalovirus exposure and HLA in healthy donors. Primers included in the PCR were 60 Vbeta and 13 Jbeta primers. Data came from immunoSEQ multiplex PCR; TCRdb stores just in-frame clones and leaves some out. Counted here are about 90,000 clones, roughly 80% occurring once; the ten biggest clones make up under 2.5%. The germline V gene has CDR1 KGHSH and CDR2 LQKENI. V gave up 1 base and J gave up 1 base, with 7 bases separating them. The CDR3 totals 14 residues. In nominal health when sampled, donors likely had unrecorded immune exposures nonetheless. This clone has a single count. Its antigen remains unknown. Study observations and caveats: Follow-up analysis later connected one missense variant in DCLRE1C with trimming of TCR beta V- and J-genes. The study found most TCR sequences rare, yet found some public TCRs in many donors.

The V gene is TRBV18, the J gene TRBJ1-1; D is undetermined. The receptor was derived from a young man in good health and CMV-seronegative. Sequencing was carried out using PBMCs. CDR3 in DNA: TGTGCCAGCTCACCACTTGCAGAGAACACTGAAGCTTTCTTT. Protein: CASSPLAENTEAFF.